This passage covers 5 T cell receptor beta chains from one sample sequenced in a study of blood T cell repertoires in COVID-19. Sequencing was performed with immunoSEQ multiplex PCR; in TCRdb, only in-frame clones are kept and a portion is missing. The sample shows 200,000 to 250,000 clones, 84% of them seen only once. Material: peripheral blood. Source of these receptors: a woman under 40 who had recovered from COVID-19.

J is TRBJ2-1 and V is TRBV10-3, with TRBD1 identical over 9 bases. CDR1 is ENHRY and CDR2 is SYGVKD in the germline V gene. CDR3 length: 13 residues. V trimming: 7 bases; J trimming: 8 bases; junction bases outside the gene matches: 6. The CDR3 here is CAITNRGRDEQFF. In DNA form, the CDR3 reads TGTGCCATCACCAACAGGGGGCGGGATGAGCAGTTCTTC.

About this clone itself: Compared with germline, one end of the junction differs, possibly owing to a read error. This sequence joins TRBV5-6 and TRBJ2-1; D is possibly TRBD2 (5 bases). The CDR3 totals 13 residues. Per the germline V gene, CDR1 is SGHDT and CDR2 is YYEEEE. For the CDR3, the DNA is TGTGCCAGCAGCTCGGACTCCAACAATGAGCAGTTCTTC. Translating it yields CASSSDSNNEQFF.

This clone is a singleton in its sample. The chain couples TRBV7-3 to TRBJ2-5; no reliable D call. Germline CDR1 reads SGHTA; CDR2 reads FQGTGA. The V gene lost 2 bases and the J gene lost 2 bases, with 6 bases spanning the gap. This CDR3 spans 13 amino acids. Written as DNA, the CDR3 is TGTGCCAGCAGCTTATCCCAGCAAGAGACCCAGTACTTC. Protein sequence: CASSLSQQETQYF.

CDR3 DNA: TGTGCCAGCAGTGAGGCCTCTAGCGACACCGGGGAGCTGTTTTTT. Amino acids: CASSEASSDTGELFF. This sequence joins TRBV6-2 or TRBV6-3 and TRBJ2-2; D might be TRBD2 (6 bases). CDR1 MNHEY and CDR2 SVGEGT come from the germline V gene. This CDR3 is built from 15 residues. V was clipped by 5 bases and J by 3 bases, with 13 bases between them.

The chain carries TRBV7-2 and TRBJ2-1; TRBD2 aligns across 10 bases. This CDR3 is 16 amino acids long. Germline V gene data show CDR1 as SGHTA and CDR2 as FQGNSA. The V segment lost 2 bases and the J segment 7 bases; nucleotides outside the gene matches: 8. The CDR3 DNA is TGTGCCAGCAGCTTAACAGCGGGAGGGACTAGGAATGAGCAGTTCTTC. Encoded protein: CASSLTAGGTRNEQFF.